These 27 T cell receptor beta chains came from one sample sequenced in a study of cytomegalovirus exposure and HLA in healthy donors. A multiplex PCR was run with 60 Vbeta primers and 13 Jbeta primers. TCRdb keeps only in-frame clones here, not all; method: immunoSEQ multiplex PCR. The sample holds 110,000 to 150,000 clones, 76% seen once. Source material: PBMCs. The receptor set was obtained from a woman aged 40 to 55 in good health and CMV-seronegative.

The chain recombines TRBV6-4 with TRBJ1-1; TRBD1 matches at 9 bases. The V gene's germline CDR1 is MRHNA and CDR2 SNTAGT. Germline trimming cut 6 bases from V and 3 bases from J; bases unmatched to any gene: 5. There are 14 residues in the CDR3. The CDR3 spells CASRGTGWDTEAFF. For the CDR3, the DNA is TGTGCCAGCAGAGGGACAGGGTGGGACACTGAAGCTTTCTTT.

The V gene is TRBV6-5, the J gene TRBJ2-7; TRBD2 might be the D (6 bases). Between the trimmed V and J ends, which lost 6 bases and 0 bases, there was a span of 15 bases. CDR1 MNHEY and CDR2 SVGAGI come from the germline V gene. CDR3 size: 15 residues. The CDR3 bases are TGTGCCAGCAGGGGTTGGGGGGAGAGCTCCTACGAGCAGTACTTC. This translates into CASRGWGESSYEQYF.

This CDR3 is CATSRDPGKDTQYF. As DNA, the CDR3 is TGTGCCACCAGCAGAGATCCGGGGAAAGATACGCAGTATTTT. The rearrangement links TRBV15 to TRBJ2-3, with D possibly matching TRBD2 (5 bases). Trimming took off 0 bases at V and 5 bases at J, with 9 bases between the two ends. The CDR3 spans 14 residues. Germline V gives CDR1 LNHNV, CDR2 YYDKDF (reference sequence).

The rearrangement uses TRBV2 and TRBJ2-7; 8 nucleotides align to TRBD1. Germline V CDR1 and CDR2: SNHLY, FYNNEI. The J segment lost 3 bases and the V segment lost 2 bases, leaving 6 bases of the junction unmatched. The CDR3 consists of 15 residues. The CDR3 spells CASSEYRGNLYEQYF. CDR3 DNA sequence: TGTGCCAGCAGTGAATACAGGGGGAATCTCTACGAGCAGTACTTC.

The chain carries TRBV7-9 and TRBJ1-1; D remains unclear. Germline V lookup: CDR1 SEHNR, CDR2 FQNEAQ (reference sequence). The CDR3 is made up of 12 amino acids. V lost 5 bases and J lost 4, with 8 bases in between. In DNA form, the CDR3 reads TGTGCCAGCAGCCCAAGGAGCACTGAAGCTTTCTTT. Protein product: CASSPRSTEAFF.

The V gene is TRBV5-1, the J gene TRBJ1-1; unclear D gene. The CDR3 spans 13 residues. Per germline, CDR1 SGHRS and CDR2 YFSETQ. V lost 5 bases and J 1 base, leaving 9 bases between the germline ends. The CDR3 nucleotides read TGCGCCAGCAGGCCCGGAGGGAACACTGAAGCTTTCTTT. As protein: CASRPGGNTEAFF. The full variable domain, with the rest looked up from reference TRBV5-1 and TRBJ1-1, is KAGVTQTPRYLIKTRGQQVTLSCSPISGHRSVSWYQQTPGQGLQFLFEYFSETQRNKGNFPGRFSGRQFSNSRSEMNVSTLELGDSALYLCASRPGGNTEAFFGQGTRLTVV.

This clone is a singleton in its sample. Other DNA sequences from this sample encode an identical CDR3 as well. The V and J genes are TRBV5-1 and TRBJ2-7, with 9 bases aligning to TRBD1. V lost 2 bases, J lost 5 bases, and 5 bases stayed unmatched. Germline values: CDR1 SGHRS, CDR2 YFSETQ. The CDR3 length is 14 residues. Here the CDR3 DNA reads TGCGCCAGCAGCTTAGGACAGGGGATACACGAGCAGTACTTC. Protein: CASSLGQGIHEQYF.

CDR3 sequence: CASSLAEEETQYF. The CDR3 bases are TGCGCCAGCAGCTTGGCAGAAGAAGAGACCCAGTACTTC. The V and J genes are TRBV5-1 and TRBJ2-5; D is unresolved. There are 13 residues in the CDR3. V was pared by 0 bases and J by 3 bases, with 6 bases between. Germline-derived CDR1 and CDR2 are SGHRS and YFSETQ.

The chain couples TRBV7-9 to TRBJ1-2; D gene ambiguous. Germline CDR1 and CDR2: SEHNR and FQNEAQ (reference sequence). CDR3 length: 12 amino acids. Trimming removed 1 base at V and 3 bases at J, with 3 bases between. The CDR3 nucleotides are TGTGCCAGCAGCTTAGAGCACTATGGCTACACCTTC. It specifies CASSLEHYGYTF.

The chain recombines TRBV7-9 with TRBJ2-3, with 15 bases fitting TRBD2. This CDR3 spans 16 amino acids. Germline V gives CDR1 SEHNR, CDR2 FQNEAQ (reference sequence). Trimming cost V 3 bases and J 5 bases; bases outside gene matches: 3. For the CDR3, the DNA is TGTGCCAGCAGCTTTGGACTAGCGGGGGGGAAAGATACGCAGTATTTT. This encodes CASSFGLAGGKDTQYF.

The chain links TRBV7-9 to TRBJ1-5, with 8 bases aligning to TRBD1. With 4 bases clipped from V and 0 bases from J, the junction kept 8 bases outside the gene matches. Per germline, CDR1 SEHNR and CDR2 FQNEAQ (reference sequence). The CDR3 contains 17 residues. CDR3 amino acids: CASSSNDRGISNQPQHF. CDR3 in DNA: TGTGCCAGCAGCTCCAATGACAGGGGTATTAGCAATCAGCCCCAGCATTTT. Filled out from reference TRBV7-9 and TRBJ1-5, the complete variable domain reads DTGVSQNPRHKITKRGQNVTFRCDPISEHNRLYWYRQTLGQGPEFLTYFQNEAQLEKSRLLSDRFSAERPKGSFSTLEIQRTEQGDSAMYLCASSSNDRGISNQPQHFGDGTRLSIL.

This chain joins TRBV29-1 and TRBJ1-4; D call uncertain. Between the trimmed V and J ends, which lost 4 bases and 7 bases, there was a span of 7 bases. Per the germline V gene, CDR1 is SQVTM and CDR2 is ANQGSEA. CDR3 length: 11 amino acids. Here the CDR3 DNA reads TGCAGCGTTGCCTTATCTGAAAAACTGTTTTTT. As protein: CSVALSEKLFF. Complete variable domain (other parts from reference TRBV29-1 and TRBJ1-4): SAVISQKPSRDICQRGTSLTIQCQVDSQVTMMFWYRQQPGQSLTLIATANQGSEATYESGFVIDKFPISRPNLTFSTLTVSNMSPEDSSIYLCSVALSEKLFFGSGTQLSVL.

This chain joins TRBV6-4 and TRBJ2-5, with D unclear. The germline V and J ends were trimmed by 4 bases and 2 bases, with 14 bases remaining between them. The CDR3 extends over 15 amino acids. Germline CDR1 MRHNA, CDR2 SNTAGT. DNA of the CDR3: TGTGCCAGCAGTGTCTCATTTGAGACTCAAGAGACCCAGTACTTC. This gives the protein CASSVSFETQETQYF.

The CDR3: CASSHRGRDEKLFF. In nucleotides, the CDR3 is TGTGCCAGCAGCCACAGGGGACGAGATGAAAAACTGTTTTTT. V gene TRBV7-9 combines with J gene TRBJ1-4, with TRBD1 matching 7 bases. In germline, CDR1 is SEHNR, CDR2 FQNEAQ (reference sequence). The ends lost 5 bases at V and 6 bases at J; junction bases unmatched: 6. The CDR3 spans 14 residues.

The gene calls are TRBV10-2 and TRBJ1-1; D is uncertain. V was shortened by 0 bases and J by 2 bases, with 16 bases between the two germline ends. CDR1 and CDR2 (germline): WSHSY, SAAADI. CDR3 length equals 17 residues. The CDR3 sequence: CASSESIGADVNTEAFF. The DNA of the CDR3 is TGCGCCAGCAGTGAGTCCATCGGAGCGGATGTCAACACTGAAGCTTTCTTT.

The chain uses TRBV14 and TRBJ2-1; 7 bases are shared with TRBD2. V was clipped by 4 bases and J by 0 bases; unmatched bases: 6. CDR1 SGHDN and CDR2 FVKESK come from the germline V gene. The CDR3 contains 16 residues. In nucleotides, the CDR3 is TGTGCCAGCAGCCGGCTAGCGGCAAGCTCCTACAATGAGCAGTTCTTC. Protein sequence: CASSRLAASSYNEQFF.

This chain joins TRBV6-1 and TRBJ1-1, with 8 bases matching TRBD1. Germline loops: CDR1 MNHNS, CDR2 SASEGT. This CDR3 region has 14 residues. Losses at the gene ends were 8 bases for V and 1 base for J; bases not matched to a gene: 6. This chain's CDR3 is CASRRGTGNTEAFF. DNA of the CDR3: TGTGCCAGCCGAAGAGGGACAGGGAACACTGAAGCTTTCTTT.

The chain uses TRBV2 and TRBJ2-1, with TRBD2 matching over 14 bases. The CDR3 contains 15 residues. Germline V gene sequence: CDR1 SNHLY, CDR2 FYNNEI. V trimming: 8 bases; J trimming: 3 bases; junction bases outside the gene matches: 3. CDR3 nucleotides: TGTGCCAGCCGGGGACTAGCGGGGGACTACAATGAGCAGTTCTTC. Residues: CASRGLAGDYNEQFF.

Here the CDR3 DNA reads TGTGCCTCCGGGGGGGCGATTGAATTGGGCACTGAAGCTTTCTTT. Its translation: CASGGAIELGTEAFF. This chain links TRBV7-6 with TRBJ1-1, with a weak D call TRBD1 (6 bases). Germline lookup yields CDR1 SGHVS and CDR2 FNYEAQ. This CDR3 has 15 residues. Trimming left V 11 bases short and J 4 bases short, with 23 bases between. Full variable domain (rest looked up from reference TRBV7-6 and TRBJ1-1): GAGVSQSPRYKVTKRGQDVALRCDPISGHVSLYWYRQALGQGPEFLTYFNYEAQQDKSGLPNDRFSAERPEGSISTLTIQRTEQRDSAMYRCASGGAIELGTEAFFGQGTRLTVV.

This CDR3 reads CASSRTGVRYNQPQHF. For the CDR3, the DNA is TGTGCCAGCAGTCGGACAGGGGTGCGCTACAATCAGCCCCAGCATTTT. J is TRBJ1-5 and V is TRBV27; 9 bases are a match to TRBD1. CDR1 is MNHEY and CDR2 is SMNVEV in the germline V gene (reference sequence). Germline trimming cut 5 bases from V and 3 bases from J; bases unmatched to any gene: 8. This CDR3 spans 16 amino acids.

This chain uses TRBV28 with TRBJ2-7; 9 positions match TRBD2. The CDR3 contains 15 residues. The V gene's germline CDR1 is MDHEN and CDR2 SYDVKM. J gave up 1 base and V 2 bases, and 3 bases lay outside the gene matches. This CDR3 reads CASSLGRGGSYEQYF. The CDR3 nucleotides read TGTGCCAGCAGTTTAGGGCGGGGGGGTTCCTACGAGCAGTACTTC.

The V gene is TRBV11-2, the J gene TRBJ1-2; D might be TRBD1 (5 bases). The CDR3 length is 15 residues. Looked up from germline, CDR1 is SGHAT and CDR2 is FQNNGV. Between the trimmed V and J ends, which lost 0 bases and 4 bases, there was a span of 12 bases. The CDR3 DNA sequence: TGTGCCAGCAGCTTAGATCCCGACAGCCTCTATGGCTACACCTTC. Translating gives CASSLDPDSLYGYTF.

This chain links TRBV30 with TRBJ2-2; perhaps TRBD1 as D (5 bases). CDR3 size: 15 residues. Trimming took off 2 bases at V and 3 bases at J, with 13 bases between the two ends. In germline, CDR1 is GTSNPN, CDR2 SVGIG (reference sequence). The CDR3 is CAWSLSWGDTGELFF. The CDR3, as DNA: TGTGCCTGGAGTCTCAGTTGGGGCGACACCGGGGAGCTGTTTTTT.

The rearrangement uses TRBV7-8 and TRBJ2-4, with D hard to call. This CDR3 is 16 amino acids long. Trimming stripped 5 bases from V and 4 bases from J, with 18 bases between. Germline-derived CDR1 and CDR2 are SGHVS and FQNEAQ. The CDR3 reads CASSRESRVRKNIQYF. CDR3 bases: TGTGCCAGCAGCCGAGAGAGTCGAGTAAGAAAAAACATTCAGTACTTC.

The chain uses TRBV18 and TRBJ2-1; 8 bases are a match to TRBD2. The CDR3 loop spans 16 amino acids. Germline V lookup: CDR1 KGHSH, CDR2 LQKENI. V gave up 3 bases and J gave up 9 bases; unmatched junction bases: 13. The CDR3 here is CASSPPGLVGSVEQFF. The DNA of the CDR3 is TGTGCCAGCTCACCCCCGGGACTAGTCGGGTCCGTTGAGCAGTTCTTC.

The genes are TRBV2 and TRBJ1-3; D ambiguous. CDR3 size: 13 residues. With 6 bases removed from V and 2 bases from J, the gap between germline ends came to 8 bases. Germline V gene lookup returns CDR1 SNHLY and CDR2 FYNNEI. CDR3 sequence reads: CASREGTGNTIYF. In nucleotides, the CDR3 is TGTGCCAGCAGAGAGGGTACTGGAAACACCATATATTTT.

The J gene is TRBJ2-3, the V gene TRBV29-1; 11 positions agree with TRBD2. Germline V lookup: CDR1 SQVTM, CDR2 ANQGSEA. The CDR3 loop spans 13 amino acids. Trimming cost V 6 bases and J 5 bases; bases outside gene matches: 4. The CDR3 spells CSVLAGGVDTQYF. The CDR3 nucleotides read TGCAGCGTCCTAGCGGGGGGTGTAGATACGCAGTATTTT.